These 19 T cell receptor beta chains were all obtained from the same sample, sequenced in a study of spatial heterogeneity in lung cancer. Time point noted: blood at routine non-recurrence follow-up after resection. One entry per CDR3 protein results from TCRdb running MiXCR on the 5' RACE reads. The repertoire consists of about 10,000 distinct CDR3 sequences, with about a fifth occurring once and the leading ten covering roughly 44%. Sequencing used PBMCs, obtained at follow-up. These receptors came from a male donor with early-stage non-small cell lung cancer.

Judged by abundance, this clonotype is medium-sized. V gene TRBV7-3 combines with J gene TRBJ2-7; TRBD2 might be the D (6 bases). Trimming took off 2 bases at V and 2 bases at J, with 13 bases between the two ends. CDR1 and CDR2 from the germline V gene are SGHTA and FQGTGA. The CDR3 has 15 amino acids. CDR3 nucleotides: TGTGCCAGCAGCTTAGGGGCCGGAGGGGCCTACGAGCAGTACTTC. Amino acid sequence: CASSLGAGGAYEQYF.

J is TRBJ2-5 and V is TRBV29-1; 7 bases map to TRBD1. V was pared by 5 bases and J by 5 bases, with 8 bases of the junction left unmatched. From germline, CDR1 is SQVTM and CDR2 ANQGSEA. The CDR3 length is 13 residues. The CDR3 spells CSVLDTGEETQYF. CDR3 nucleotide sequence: TGCAGCGTTTTAGATACAGGGGAGGAGACCCAGTACTTC.

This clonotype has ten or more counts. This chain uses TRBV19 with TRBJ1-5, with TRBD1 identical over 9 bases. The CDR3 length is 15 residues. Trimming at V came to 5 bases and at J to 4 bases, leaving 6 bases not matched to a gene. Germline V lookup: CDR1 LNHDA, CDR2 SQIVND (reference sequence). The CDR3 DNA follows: TGTGCCAGTAGTGATCCCGGGACAGGGAATCAGCCCCAGCATTTT. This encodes CASSDPGTGNQPQHF.

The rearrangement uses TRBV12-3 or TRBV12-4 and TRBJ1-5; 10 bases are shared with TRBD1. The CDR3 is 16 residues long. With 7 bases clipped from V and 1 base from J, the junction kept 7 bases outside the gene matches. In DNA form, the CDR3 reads TGTGCCAGCAATTCCCGGACAGGGGGAAGCAATCAGCCCCAGCATTTT. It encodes CASNSRTGGSNQPQHF.

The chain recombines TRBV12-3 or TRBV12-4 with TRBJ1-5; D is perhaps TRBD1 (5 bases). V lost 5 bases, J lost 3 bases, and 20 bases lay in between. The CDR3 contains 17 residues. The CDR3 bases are TGTGCCAGCAGTCTCACGGTAGGGCAGGGTGACAATCAGCCCCAGCATTTT. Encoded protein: CASSLTVGQGDNQPQHF.

CDR3 residues: CASTSQRGRLQPQHF. CDR3 in DNA: TGTGCCAGCACCTCCCAACGAGGGCGTCTCCAGCCCCAGCATTTT. The V call is TRBV5-6, the J call TRBJ1-5; D unclear. The V end was cut by 6 bases, the J end by 7 bases, with 20 bases between. Germline CDR1 reads SGHDT; CDR2 reads YYEEEE. The CDR3 has 15 amino acids.

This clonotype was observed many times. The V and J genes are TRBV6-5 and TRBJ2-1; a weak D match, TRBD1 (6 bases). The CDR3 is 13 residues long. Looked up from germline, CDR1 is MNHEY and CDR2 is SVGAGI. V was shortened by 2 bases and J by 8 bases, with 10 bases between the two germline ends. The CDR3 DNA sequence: TGTGCCAGCAGTTACCACAGGGCGGATGAGCAGTTCTTC. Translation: CASSYHRADEQFF.

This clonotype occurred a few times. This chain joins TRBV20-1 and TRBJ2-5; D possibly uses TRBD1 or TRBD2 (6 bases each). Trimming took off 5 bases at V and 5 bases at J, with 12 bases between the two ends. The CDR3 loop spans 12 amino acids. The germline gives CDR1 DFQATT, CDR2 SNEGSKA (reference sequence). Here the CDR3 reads CSAPTGRETQYF. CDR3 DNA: TGCAGTGCTCCCACAGGGAGGGAGACCCAGTACTTC.

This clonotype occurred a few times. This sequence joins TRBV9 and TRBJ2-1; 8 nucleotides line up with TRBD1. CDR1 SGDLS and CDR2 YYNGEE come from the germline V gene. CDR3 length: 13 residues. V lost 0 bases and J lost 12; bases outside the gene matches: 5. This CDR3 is CASSVGPGGGQFF. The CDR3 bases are TGTGCCAGCAGCGTAGGACCAGGGGGCGGGCAGTTCTTC.

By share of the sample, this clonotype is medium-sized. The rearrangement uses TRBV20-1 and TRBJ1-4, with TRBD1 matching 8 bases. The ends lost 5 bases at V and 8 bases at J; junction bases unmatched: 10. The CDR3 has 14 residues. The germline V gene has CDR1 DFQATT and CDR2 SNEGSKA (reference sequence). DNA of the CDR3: TGCAGTGCTCGCCACGGGGGGACAGGCGAAAAACTGTTTTTT. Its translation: CSARHGGTGEKLFF.

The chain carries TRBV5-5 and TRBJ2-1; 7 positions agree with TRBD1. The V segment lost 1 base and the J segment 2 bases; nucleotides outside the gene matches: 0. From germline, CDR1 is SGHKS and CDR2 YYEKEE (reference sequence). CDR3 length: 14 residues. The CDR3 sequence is CASSLQGAYNEQFF. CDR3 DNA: TGTGCCAGCAGCTTGCAGGGGGCCTACAATGAGCAGTTCTTC. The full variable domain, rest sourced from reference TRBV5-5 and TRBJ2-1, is DAGVTQSPTHLIKTRGQQVTLRCSPISGHKSVSWYQQVLGQGPQFIFQYYEKEERGRGNFPDRFSARQFPNYSSELNVNALLLGDSALYLCASSLQGAYNEQFFGPGTRLTVL.

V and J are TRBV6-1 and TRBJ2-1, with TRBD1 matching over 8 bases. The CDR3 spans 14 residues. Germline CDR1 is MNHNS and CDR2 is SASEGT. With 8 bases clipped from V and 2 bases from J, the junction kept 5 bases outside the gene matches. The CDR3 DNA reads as TGTGCCAGCGGACAGGGAGGTGCCTACAATGAGCAGTTCTTC. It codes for CASGQGGAYNEQFF.

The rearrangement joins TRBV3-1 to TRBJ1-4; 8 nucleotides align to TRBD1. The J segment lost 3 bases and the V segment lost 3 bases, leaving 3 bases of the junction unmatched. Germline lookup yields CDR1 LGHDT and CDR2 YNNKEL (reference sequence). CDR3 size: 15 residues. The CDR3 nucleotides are TGTGCCAGCAGCCACAGGGGGCCGGCTAATGAAAAACTGTTTTTT. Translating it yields CASSHRGPANEKLFF.

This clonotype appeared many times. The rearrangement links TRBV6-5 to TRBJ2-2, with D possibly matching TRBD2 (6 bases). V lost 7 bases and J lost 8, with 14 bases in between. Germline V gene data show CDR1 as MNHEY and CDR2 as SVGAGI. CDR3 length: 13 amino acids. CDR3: CASTPGRRGELFF. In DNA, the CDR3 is TGTGCCAGCACGCCGGGGAGGCGAGGGGAGCTGTTTTTT.

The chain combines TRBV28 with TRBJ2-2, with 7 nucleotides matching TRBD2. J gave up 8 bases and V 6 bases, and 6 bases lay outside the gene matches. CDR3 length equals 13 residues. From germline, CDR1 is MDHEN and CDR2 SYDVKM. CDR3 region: CASRDLAVGELFF. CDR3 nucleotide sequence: TGTGCCAGCAGAGACCTAGCGGTGGGGGAGCTGTTTTTT.

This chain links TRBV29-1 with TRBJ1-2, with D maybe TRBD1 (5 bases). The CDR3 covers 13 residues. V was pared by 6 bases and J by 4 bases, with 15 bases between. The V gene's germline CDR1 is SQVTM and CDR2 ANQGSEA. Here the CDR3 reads CSVATGTSYGYTF. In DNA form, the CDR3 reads TGCAGCGTCGCCACCGGGACTTCCTATGGCTACACCTTC.

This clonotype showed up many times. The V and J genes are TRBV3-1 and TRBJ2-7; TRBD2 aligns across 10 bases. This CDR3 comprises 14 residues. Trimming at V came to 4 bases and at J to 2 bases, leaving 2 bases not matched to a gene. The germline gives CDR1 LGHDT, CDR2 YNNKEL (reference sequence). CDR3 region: CASSPGTSAYEQYF. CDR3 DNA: TGTGCCAGCAGCCCCGGGACTAGCGCCTACGAGCAGTACTTC.

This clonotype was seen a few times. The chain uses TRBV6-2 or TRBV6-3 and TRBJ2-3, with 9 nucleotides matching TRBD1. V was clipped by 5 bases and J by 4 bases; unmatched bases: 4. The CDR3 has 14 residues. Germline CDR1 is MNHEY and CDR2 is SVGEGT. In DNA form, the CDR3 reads TGTGCCAGCAGTCAACAGGGGGCCGCAGATACGCAGTATTTT. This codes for CASSQQGAADTQYF.

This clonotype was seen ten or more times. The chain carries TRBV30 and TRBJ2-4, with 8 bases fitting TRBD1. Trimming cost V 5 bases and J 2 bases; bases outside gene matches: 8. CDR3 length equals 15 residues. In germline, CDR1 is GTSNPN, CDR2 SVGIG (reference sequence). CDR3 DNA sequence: TGTGCCTGGGGTAGGACAGGGCGGACCAAAAACATTCAGTACTTC. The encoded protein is CAWGRTGRTKNIQYF.